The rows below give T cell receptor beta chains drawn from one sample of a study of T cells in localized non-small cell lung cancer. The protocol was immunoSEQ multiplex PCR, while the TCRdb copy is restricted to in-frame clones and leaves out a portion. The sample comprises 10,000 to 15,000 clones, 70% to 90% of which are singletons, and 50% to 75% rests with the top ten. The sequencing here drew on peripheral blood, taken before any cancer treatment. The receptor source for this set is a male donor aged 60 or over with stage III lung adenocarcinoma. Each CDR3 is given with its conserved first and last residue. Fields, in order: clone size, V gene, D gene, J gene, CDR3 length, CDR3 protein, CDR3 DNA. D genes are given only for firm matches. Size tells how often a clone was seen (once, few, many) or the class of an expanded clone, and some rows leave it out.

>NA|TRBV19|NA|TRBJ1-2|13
CASSIEQGYGYTF
TGTGCCAGTAGTATAGAACAGGGTTATGGCTACACCTTC
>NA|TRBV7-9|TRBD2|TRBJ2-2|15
CASSRGEANTGELFF
TGTGCCAGCAGCCGGGGGGAGGCCAACACCGGGGAGCTGTTTTTT
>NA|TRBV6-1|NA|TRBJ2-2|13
CASKGGQAGELFF
TGTGCCAGCAAGGGGGGCCAGGCCGGGGAGCTGTTTTTT
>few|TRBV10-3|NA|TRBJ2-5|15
CAISESARGEETQYF
TGTGCCATCAGTGAGTCTGCTAGGGGTGAGGAGACCCAGTACTTC
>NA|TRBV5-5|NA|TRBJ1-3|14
CASSLGGLGNTIYF
TGTGCCAGCAGCTTGGGAGGGTTAGGAAACACCATATATTTT
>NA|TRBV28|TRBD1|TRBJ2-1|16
CASRLHGQGGGNEQFF
TGTGCCAGCAGACTTCACGGACAGGGGGGAGGCAATGAGCAGTTCTTC
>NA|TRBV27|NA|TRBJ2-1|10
CATQAHEQFF
TGTGCCACCCAGGCCCATGAGCAGTTCTTC
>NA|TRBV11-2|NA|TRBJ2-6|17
CASSRLVGGVWANVLTF
TGTGCCAGCAGCCGTTTGGTGGGCGGGGTCTGGGCCAACGTCCTGACTTTC
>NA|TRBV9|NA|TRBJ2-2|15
CASSVLQTNTGELFF
TGTGCCAGCAGCGTACTGCAGACGAACACCGGGGAGCTGTTTTTT
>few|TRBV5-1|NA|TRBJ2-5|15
CASSLEGVGVKTQYF
TGCGCCAGCAGCTTGGAGGGGGTCGGAGTTAAGACCCAGTACTTC
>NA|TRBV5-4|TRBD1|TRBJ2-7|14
CASRSGTGDLGQYF
TGTGCCAGCCGCTCGGGGACAGGGGATCTCGGGCAGTACTTC
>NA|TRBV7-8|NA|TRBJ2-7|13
CASRGRGGNEQYF
TGTGCCAGCAGGGGAAGGGGGGGAAACGAGCAGTACTTC
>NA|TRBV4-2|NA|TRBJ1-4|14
CASSLDARMEKLFF
TGTGCCAGCAGCTTGGACGCCAGAATGGAAAAACTGTTTTTT
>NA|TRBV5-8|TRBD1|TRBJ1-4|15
CASSDPGQVNEKLFF
TGTGCCAGCAGCGACCCGGGACAGGTGAATGAAAAACTGTTTTTT
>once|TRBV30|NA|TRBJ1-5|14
CAWGGWRSNQPQHF
TGTGCCTGGGGGGGGTGGCGGAGCAATCAGCCCCAGCATTTT
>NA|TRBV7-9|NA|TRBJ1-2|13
CASSRRAGEGYTF
TGTGCCAGCAGCAGAAGGGCAGGGGAAGGCTACACCTTC
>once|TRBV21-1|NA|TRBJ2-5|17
CASSKESTGVVRETQYF
TGTGCCAGCAGCAAAGAGAGCACAGGGGTTGTCAGAGAGACCCAGTACTTC
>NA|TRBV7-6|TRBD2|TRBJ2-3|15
CASSPRTSGLDTQYF
TGTGCCAGCAGCCCTCGGACTAGTGGGCTGGATACGCAGTATTTT
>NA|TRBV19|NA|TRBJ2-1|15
CASSPLQVSGDEQFF
TGTGCCAGTAGTCCCTTACAGGTTAGTGGCGATGAGCAGTTCTTC
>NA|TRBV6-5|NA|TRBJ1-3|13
CASSYGTGNTIYF
TGTGCCAGCAGTTACGGGACGGGAAACACCATATATTTT
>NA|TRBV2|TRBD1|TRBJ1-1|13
CASSVGTATEAFF
TGTGCCAGCAGTGTTGGGACAGCTACTGAAGCTTTCTTT
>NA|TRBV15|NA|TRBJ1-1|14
CATSGGKGSAEAFF
TGTGCCACCTCGGGTGGTAAGGGTAGCGCTGAAGCTTTCTTT
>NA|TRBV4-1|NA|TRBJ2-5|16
CASSQDQAVATETQYF
TGCGCCAGCAGCCAAGATCAGGCGGTAGCTACGGAGACCCAGTACTTC
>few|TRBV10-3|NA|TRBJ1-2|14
CAISESGANYGYTF
TGTGCCATCAGTGAGTCCGGCGCTAACTATGGCTACACCTTC
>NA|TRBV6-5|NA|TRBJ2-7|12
CASSVRPDEQYF
TGTGCCAGCTCTGTGAGGCCAGACGAGCAGTACTTC
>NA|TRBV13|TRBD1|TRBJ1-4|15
CASSAQGTGYEKLFF
TGTGCCAGCAGCGCTCAAGGGACAGGGTACGAAAAACTGTTTTTT
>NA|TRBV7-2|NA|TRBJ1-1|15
CASSLTGGGMPEAFF
TGTGCCAGCAGCTTAACAGGCGGGGGGATGCCTGAAGCTTTCTTT
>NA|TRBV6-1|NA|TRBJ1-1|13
CASSVDGLTEAFF
TGTGCCAGCAGTGTGGACGGCCTCACTGAAGCTTTCTTT
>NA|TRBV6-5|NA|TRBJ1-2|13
CASSTNPIYGYTF
TGTGCCAGCAGCACGAACCCGATCTATGGCTACACCTTC
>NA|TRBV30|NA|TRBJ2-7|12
CAWGLGTYEQYF
TGTGCCTGGGGGCTGGGGACCTACGAGCAGTACTTC
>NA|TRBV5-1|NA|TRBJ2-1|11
CASAGYNEQFF
TGCGCCAGCGCTGGGTACAATGAGCAGTTCTTC
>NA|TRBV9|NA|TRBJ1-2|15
CASSQTPTPYYGYTF
TGTGCCAGCAGCCAAACTCCCACGCCCTACTATGGCTACACCTTC
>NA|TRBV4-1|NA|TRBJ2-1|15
CASSQRTDSYNEQFF
TGCGCCAGCAGCCAGAGGACGGACTCCTACAATGAGCAGTTCTTC
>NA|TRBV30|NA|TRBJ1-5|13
CAWNDYSNQPQHF
TGTGCCTGGAACGATTATAGCAATCAGCCCCAGCATTTT
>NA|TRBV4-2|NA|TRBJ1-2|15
CASSLAATGLYGYTF
TGTGCCAGCAGCTTAGCGGCTACGGGCCTCTATGGCTACACCTTC
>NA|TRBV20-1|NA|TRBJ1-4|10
CSARNEKLFF
TGCAGTGCCAGGAATGAAAAACTGTTTTTT
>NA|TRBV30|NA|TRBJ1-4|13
CAWSASTAGRMFF
TGTGCCTGGAGTGCCTCGACGGCGGGTCGAATGTTTTTT
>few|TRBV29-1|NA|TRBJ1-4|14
CSVQVGSTNEKLFF
TGCAGCGTCCAGGTCGGGTCAACTAATGAAAAACTGTTTTTT
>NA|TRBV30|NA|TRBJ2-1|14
CAWTLWGQGNEQFF
TGTGCCTGGACCTTGTGGGGGCAAGGCAATGAGCAGTTCTTC
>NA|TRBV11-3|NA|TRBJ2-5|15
CASSPRGLVGETQYF
TGTGCCAGCAGCCCACGGGGGCTAGTGGGTGAGACCCAGTACTTC
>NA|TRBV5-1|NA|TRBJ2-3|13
CASSFRGTDTQYF
TGCGCCAGCAGCTTTAGAGGCACAGATACGCAGTATTTT